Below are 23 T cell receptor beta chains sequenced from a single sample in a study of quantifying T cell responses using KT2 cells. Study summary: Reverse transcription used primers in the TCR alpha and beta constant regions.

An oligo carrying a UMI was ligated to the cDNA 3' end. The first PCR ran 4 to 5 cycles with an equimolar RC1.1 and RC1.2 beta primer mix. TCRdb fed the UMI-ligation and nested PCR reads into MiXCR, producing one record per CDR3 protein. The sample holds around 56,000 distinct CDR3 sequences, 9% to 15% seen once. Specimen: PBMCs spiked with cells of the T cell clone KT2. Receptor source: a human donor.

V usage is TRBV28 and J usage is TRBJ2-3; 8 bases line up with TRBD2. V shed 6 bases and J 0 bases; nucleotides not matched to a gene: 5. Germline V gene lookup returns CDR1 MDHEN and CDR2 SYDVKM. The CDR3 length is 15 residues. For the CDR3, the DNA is TGTGCCAGCAGCAGACTAGCGTACAGCACAGATACGCAGTATTTT. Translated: CASSRLAYSTDTQYF. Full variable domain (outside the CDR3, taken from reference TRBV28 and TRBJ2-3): DVKVTQSSRYLVKRTGEKVFLECVQDMDHENMFWYRQDPGLGLRLIYFSYDVKMKEKGDIPEGYSVSREKKERFSLILESASTNQTSMYLCASSRLAYSTDTQYFGPGTRLTVL.

The CDR3 here is CASSEVAAMGELFF. In DNA, the CDR3 is TGTGCCAGCAGCGAGGTGGCAGCGATGGGGGAGCTGTTTTTT. The chain carries TRBV9 and TRBJ2-2; D gene uncertain. Germline values: CDR1 SGDLS, CDR2 YYNGEE. Trimming took 3 bases from V and 8 from J, leaving 14 bases between them. CDR3 length: 14 residues.

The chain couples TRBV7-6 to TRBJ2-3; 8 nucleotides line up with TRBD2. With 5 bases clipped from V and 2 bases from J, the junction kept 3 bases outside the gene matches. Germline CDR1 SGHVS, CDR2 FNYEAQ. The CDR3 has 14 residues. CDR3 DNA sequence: TGTGCCAGCAGCATGGGACTAGACACAGATACGCAGTATTTT. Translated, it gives CASSMGLDTDTQYF.

CDR3 nucleotides: TGTGCCCTCGGGACAGGGGTACACAGTGAGCAGTTCTTC. This encodes CALGTGVHSEQFF. V gene TRBV2 combines with J gene TRBJ2-1; 10 nucleotides align to TRBD1. Germline V gene lookup returns CDR1 SNHLY and CDR2 FYNNEI. The V segment lost 11 bases and the J segment 9 bases; nucleotides outside the gene matches: 10. The CDR3 is 13 residues long.

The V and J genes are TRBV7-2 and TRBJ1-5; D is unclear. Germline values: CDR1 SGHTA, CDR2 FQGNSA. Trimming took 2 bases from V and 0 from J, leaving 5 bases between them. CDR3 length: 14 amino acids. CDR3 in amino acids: CASSLSNSNQPQHF. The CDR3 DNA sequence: TGTGCCAGCAGCTTATCCAATAGCAATCAGCCCCAGCATTTT.

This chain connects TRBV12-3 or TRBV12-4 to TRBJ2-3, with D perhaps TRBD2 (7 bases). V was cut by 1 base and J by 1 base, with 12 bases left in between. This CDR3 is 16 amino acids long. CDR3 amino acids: CASSLGAGAGTDTQYF. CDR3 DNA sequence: TGTGCCAGCAGTTTAGGTGCGGGGGCCGGCACAGATACGCAGTATTTT.

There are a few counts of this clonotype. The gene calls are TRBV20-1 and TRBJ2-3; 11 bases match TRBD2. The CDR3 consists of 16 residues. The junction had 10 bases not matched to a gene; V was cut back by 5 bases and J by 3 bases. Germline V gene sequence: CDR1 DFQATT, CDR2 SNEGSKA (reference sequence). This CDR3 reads CSASSPLAGATDTQYF. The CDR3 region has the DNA TGCAGTGCTTCCTCTCCACTAGCGGGAGCAACAGATACGCAGTATTTT.

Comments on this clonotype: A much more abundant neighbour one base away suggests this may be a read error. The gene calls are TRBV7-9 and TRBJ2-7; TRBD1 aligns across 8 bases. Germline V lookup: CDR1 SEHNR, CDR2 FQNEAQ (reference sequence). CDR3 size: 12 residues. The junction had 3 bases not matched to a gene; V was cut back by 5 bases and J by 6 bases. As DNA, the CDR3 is TGTGCCAGCAGCCCGACAGGGGTCGAGCAGTACTTC. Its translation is CASSPTGVEQYF.

This CDR3 reads CSVEDWGADTQYF. CDR3 in DNA: TGCAGCGTTGAAGATTGGGGGGCAGATACGCAGTATTTT. V usage is TRBV29-1 and J usage is TRBJ2-3; D possibly corresponds to TRBD2 (6 bases). The CDR3 sequence is 13 residues long. V lost 0 bases and J lost 4, with 8 bases in between. In germline, CDR1 is SQVTM, CDR2 ANQGSEA.

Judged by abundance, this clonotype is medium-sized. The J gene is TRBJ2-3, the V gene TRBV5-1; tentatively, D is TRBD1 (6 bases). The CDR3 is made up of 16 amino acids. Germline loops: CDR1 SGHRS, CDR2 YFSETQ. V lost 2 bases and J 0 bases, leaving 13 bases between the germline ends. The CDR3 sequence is CASSFRQEPSTDTQYF. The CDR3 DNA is TGCGCCAGCAGCTTCCGACAGGAACCTAGCACAGATACGCAGTATTTT. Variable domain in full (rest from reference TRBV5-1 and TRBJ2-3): KAGVTQTPRYLIKTRGQQVTLSCSPISGHRSVSWYQQTPGQGLQFLFEYFSETQRNKGNFPGRFSGRQFSNSRSEMNVSTLELGDSALYLCASSFRQEPSTDTQYFGPGTRLTVL.

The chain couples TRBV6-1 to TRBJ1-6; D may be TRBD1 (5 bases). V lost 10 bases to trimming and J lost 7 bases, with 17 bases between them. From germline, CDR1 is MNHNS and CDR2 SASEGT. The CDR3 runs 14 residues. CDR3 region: CATIFDSINSPLHF. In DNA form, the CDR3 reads TGTGCCACCATCTTCGACAGTATCAATTCACCCCTCCACTTT.

CDR3 coding DNA: TGTGCCAGCAGTGTCCCGGGACAGGGAACCTACGAGCAGTACTTC. This codes for CASSVPGQGTYEQYF. The rearrangement links TRBV2 to TRBJ2-7; 9 bases match TRBD1. The trim removed 4 bases at V and 2 bases at J, leaving 6 bases unmatched. This CDR3 has 15 amino acids. CDR1 and CDR2 from the germline V gene are SNHLY and FYNNEI.

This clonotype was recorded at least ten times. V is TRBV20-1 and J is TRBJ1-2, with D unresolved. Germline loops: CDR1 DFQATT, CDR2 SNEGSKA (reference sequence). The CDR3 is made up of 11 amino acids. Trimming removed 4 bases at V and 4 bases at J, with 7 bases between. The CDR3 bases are TGCAGTGCTAACCACGGCTATGGCTACACCTTC. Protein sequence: CSANHGYGYTF.

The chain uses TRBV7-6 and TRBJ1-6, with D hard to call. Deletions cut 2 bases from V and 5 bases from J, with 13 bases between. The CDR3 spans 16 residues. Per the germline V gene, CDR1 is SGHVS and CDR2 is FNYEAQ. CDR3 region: CASSLYSRADNSPLHF. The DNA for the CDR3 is TGTGCCAGCAGCTTATATAGTCGCGCGGATAATTCACCCCTCCACTTT.

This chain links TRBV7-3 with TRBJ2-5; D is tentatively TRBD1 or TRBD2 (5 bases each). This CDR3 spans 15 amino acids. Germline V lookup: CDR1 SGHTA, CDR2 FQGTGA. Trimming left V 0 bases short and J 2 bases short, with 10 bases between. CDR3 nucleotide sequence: TGTGCCAGCAGCTTAACAGACGGGGCACAAGAGACCCAGTACTTC. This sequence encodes CASSLTDGAQETQYF.

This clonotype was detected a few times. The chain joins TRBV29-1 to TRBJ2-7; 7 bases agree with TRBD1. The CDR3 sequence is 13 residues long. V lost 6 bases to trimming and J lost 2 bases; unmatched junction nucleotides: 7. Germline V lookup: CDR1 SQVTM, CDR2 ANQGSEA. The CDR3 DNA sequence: TGCAGCGTGGGGACAGTCCAGACCTACGAGCAGTACTTC. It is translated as CSVGTVQTYEQYF.

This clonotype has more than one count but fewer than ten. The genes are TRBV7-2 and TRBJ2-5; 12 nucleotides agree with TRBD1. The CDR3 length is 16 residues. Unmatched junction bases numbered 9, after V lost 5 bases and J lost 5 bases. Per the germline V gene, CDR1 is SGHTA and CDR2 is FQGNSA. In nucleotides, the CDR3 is TGTGCCAGCAGCATGGGACAGGGGGCAGTGAGCGAGACCCAGTACTTC. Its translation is CASSMGQGAVSETQYF.

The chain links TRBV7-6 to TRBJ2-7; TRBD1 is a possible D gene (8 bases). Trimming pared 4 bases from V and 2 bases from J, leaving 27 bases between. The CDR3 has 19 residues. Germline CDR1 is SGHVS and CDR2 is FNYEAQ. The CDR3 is CASSSGGGTGIGGTYEQYF. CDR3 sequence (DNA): TGTGCCAGCAGCTCTGGGGGGGGGACAGGAATTGGAGGGACCTACGAGCAGTACTTC. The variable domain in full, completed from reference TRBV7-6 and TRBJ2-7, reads GAGVSQSPRYKVTKRGQDVALRCDPISGHVSLYWYRQALGQGPEFLTYFNYEAQQDKSGLPNDRFSAERPEGSISTLTIQRTEQRDSAMYRCASSSGGGTGIGGTYEQYFGPGTRLTVT.

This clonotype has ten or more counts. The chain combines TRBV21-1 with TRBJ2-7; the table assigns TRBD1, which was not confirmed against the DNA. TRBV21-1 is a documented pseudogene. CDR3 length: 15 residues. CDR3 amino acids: CASISEGGTGYEQYF. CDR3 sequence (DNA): TGTGCCAGCATTTCCGAGGGGGGGACCGGCTACGAGCAGTACTTC.

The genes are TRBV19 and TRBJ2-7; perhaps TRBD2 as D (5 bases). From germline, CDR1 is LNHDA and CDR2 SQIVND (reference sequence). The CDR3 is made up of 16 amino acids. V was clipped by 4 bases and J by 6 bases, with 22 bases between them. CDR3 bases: TGTGCCAGTAGTAACCGTCTGAGTCCTGAGGGAAGCGAGCAGTACTTC. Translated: CASSNRLSPEGSEQYF.

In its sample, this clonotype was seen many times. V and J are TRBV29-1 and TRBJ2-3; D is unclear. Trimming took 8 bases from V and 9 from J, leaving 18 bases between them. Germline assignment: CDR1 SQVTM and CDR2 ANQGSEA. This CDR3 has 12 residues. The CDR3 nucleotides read TGCAGCTCCCTTTCCCCTAGTAACACGCAGTATTTT. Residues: CSSLSPSNTQYF.

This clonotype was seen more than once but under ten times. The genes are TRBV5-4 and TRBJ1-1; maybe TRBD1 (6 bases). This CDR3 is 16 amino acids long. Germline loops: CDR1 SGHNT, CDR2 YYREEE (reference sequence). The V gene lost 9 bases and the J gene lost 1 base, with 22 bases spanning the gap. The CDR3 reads CATKPGQLSGNTEAFF. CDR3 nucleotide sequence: TGTGCCACTAAGCCGGGACAACTATCGGGGAACACTGAAGCTTTCTTT. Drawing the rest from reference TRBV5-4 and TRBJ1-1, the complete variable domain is ETGVTQSPTHLIKTRGQQVTLRCSSQSGHNTVSWYQQALGQGPQFIFQYYREEENGRGNFPPRFSGLQFPNYSSELNVNALELDDSALYLCATKPGQLSGNTEAFFGQGTRLTVV.

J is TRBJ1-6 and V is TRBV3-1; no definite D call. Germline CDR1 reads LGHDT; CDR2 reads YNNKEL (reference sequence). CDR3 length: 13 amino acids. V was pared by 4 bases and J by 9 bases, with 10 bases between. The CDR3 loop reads CASSPAGGSPLHF. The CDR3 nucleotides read TGTGCCAGCAGCCCCGCAGGTGGTTCACCCCTCCACTTT. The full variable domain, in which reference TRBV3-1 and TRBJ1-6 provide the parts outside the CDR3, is DTAVSQTPKYLVTQMGNDKSIKCEQNLGHDTMYWYKQDSKKFLKIMFSYNNKELIINETVPNRFSPKSPDKAHLNLHINSLELGDSAVYFCASSPAGGSPLHFGNGTRLTVT.